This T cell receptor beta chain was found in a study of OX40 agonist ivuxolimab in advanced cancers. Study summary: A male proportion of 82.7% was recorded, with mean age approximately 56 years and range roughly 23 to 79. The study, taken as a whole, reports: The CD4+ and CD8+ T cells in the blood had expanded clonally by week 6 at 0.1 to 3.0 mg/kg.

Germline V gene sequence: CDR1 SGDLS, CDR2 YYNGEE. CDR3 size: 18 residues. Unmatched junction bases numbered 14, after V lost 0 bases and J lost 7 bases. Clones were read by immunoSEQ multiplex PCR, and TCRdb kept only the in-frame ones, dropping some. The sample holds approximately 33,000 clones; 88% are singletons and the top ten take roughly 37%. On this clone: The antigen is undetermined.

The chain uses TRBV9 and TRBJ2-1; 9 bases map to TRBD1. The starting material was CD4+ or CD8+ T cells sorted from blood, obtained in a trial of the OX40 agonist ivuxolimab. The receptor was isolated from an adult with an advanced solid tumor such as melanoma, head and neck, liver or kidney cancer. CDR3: CASSVAPTGTGLGNEQFF. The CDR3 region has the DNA TGTGCCAGCAGCGTAGCTCCTACCGGGACAGGGCTAGGGAATGAGCAGTTCTTC.